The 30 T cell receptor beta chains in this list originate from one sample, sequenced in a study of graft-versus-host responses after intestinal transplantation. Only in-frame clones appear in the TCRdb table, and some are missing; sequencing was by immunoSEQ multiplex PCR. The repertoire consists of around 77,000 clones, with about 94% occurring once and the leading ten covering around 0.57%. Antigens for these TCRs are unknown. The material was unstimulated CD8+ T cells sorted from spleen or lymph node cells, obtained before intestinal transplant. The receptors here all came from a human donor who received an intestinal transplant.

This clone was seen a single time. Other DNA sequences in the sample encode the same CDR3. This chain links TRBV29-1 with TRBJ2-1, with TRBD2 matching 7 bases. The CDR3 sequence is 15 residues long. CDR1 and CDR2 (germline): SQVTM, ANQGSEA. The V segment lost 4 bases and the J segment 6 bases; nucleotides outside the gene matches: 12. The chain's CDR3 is CSVGGLGEGINEQFF. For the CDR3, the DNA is TGCAGCGTTGGGGGATTGGGGGAGGGGATCAATGAGCAGTTCTTC.

The CDR3 spells CASSYDRDGANVLTF. Written as DNA, the CDR3 is TGTGCCAGCAGTTACGACAGGGATGGGGCCAACGTCCTGACTTTC. This chain uses TRBV6-5 with TRBJ2-6; 7 bases agree with TRBD1. Germline CDR1 and CDR2: MNHEY and SVGAGI. The CDR3 extends over 15 amino acids. Germline trimming cut 2 bases from V and 3 bases from J; bases unmatched to any gene: 1.

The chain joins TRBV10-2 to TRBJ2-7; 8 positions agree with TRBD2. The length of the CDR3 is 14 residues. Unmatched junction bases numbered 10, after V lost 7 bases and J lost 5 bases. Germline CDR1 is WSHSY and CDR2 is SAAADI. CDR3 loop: CASMPPGGPHEQYF. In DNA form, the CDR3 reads TGCGCCAGCATGCCCCCGGGGGGGCCCCACGAGCAGTACTTC.

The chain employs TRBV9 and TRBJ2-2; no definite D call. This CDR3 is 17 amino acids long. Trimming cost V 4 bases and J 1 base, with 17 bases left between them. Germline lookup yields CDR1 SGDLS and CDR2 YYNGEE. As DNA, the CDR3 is TGTGCCAGCAGCCCAAACGCCCCCTCAGGGAACACCGGGGAGCTGTTTTTT. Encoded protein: CASSPNAPSGNTGELFF. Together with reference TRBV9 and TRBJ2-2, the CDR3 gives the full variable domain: DSGVTQTPKHLITATGQRVTLRCSPRSGDLSVYWYQQSLDQGLQFLIQYYNGEERAKGNILERFSAQQFPDLHSELNLSSLELGDSALYFCASSPNAPSGNTGELFFGEGSRLTVL.

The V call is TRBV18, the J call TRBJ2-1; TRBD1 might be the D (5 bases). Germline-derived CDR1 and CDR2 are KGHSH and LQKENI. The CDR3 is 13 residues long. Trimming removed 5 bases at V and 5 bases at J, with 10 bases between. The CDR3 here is CASSVQGNNEQFF. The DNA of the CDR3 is TGTGCCAGCTCAGTCCAGGGCAACAATGAGCAGTTCTTC.

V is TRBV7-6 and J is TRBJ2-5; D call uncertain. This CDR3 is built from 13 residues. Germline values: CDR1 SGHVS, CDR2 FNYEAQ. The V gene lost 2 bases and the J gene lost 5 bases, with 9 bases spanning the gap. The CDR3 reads CASSLTAGETQYF. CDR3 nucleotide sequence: TGTGCCAGCAGCTTAACCGCCGGGGAGACCCAGTACTTC. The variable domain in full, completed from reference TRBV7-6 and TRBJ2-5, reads GAGVSQSPRYKVTKRGQDVALRCDPISGHVSLYWYRQALGQGPEFLTYFNYEAQQDKSGLPNDRFSAERPEGSISTLTIQRTEQRDSAMYRCASSLTAGETQYFGPGTRLLVL.

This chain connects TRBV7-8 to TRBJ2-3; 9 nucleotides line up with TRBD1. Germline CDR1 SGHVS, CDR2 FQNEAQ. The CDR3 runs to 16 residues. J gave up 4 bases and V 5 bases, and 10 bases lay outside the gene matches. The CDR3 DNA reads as TGTGCCAGCAGCGTAGACGGGACAGGGCTATCAGATACGCAGTATTTT. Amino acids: CASSVDGTGLSDTQYF.

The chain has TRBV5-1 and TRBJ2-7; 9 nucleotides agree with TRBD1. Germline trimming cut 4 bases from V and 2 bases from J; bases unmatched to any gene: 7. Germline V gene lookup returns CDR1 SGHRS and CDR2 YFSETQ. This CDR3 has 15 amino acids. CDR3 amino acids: CASSPGQGSTYEQYF. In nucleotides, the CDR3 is TGCGCCAGCAGCCCCGGACAGGGGAGTACCTACGAGCAGTACTTC.

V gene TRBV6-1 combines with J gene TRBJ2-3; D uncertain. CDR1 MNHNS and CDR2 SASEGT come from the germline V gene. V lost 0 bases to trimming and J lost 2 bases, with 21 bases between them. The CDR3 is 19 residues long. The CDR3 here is CASSEASLAGRYFTDTQYF. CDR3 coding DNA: TGTGCCAGCAGTGAAGCGTCCCTGGCTGGACGTTACTTCACAGATACGCAGTATTTT.

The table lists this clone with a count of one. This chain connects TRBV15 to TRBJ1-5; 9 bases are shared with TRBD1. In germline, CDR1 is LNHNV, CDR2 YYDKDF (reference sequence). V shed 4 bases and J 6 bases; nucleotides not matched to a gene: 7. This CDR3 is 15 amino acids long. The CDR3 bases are TGTGCCACCAGCATGTACGGGACAGGGCTTCAGCCCCAGCATTTT. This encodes CATSMYGTGLQPQHF.

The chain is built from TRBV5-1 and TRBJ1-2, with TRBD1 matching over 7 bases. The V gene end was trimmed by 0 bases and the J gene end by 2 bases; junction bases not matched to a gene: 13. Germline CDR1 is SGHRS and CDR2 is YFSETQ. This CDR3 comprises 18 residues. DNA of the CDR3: TGCGCCAGCAGCTTGGGACAGTGGGCCGGGACAGCGAACTATGGCTACACCTTC. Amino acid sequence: CASSLGQWAGTANYGYTF.

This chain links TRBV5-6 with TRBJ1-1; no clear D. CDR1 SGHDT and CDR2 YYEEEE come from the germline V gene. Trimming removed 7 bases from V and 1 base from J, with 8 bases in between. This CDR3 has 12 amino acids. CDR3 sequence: CASGEENTEAFF. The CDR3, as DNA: TGTGCCAGCGGGGAGGAGAACACTGAAGCTTTCTTT.

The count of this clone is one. The CDR3 spells CASSLDAAGGSYNEQFF. As DNA, the CDR3 is TGTGCCAGCAGCTTAGACGCCGCGGGAGGGAGCTACAATGAGCAGTTCTTC. The chain recombines TRBV13 with TRBJ2-1; 9 nucleotides agree with TRBD2. V lost 1 base and J lost 3; bases outside the gene matches: 7. Germline V gene lookup returns CDR1 PRHDT and CDR2 FYEKMQ (reference sequence). This CDR3 has 17 residues.

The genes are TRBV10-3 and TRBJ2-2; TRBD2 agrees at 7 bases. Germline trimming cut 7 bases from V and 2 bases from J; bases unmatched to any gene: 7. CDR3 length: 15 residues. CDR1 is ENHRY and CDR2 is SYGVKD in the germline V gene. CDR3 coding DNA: TGTGCCATCACCCATAGCGGGCCCAACACCGGGGAGCTGTTTTTT. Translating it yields CAITHSGPNTGELFF.

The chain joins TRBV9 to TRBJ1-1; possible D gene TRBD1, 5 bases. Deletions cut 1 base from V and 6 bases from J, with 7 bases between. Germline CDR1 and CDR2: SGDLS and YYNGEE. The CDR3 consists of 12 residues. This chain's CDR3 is CASSVTGAEAFF. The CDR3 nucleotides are TGTGCCAGCAGCGTAACAGGCGCTGAAGCTTTCTTT.

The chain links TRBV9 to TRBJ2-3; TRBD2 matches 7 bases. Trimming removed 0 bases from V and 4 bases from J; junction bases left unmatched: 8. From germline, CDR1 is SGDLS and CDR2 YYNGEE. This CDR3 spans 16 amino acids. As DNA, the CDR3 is TGTGCCAGCAGCGTAGATGGAGGGGAGGGCTCAGATACGCAGTATTTT. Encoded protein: CASSVDGGEGSDTQYF.

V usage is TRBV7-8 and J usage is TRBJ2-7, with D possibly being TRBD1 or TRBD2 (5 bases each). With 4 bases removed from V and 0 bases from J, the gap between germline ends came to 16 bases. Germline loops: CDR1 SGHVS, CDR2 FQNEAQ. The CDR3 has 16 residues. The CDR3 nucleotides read TGTGCCAGCAGCTCCCCCGGGACGGAGAGCTCCTACGAGCAGTACTTC. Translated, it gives CASSSPGTESSYEQYF.

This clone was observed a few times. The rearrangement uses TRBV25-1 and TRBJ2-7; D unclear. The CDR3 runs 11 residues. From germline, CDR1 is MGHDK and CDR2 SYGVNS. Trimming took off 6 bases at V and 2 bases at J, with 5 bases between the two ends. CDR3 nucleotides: TGTGCCAGCAGCTCCGCCTACGAGCAGTACTTC. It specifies CASSSAYEQYF.

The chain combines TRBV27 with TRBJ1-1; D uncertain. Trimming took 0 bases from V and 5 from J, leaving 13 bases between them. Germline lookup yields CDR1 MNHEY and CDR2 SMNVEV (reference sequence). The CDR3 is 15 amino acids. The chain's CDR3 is CASSLSSGRWTEAFF. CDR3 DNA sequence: TGTGCCAGCAGTTTATCGTCCGGAAGGTGGACTGAAGCTTTCTTT.

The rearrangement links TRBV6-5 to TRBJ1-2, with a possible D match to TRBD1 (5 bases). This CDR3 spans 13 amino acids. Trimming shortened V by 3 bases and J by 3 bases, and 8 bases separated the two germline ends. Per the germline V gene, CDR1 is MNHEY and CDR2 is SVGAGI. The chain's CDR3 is CASSYTRDYGYTF. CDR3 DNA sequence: TGTGCCAGCAGTTATACCAGGGACTATGGCTACACCTTC.

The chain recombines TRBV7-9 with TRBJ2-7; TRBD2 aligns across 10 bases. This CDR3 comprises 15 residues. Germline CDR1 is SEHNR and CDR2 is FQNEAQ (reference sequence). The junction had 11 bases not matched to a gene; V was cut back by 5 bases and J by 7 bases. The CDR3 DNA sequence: TGTGCCAGCAGCCCATCTAGCGGGAGAATGACTGAGCAGTACTTC. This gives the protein CASSPSSGRMTEQYF.

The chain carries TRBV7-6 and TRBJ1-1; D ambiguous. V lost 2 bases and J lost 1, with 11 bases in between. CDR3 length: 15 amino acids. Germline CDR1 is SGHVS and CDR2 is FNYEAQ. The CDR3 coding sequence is TGTGCCAGCAGCTTATCGGACTCCCCGAACACTGAAGCTTTCTTT. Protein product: CASSLSDSPNTEAFF.

CDR3 in DNA: TGTGCCAGCAGCTTTGACGGACTGTTATACGAGCAGTACTTC. This sequence encodes CASSFDGLLYEQYF. The chain uses TRBV5-4 and TRBJ2-7, with D maybe TRBD2 (5 bases). The CDR3 has 14 residues. With 2 bases removed from V and 4 bases from J, the gap between germline ends came to 13 bases. Germline V gene data show CDR1 as SGHNT and CDR2 as YYREEE (reference sequence).

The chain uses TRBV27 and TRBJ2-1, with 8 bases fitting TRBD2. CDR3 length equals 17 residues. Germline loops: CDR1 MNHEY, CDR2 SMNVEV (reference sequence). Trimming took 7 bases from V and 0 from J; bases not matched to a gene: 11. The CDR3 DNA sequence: TGTGCCAGCACCGAGGGCATAGCGGGGAGCTCCTACAATGAGCAGTTCTTC. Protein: CASTEGIAGSSYNEQFF.

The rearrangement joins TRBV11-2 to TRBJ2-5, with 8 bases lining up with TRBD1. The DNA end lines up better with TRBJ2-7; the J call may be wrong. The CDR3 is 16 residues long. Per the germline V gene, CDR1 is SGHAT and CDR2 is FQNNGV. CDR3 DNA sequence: TGTGCCAGCAGATTACCAGGACAGGGAGTCCCCTACGAGCAGTACTTC. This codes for CASRLPGQGVPYEQYF.

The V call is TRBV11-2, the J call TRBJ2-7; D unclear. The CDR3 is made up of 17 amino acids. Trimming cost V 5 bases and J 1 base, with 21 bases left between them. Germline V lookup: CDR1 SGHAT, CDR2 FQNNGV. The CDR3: CASSPVPTGLSSYEQYF. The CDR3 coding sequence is TGTGCCAGCAGCCCAGTCCCAACGGGCCTATCATCCTACGAGCAGTACTTC.

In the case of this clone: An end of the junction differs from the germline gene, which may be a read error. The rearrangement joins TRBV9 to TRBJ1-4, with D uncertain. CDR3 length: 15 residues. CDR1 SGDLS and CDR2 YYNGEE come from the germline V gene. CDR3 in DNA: TGTGCCAGCAACGTAGGTCTTCACGTTGGTGAAAAACTGTTTTTT. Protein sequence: CASNVGLHVGEKLFF.

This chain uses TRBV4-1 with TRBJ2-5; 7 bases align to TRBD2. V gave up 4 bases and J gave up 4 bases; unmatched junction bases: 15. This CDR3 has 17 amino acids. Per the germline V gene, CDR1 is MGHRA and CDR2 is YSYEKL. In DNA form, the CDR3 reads TGCGCCAGCAGCCCTCCGTCTAGCGGCAGTAGAGGAGAGACCCAGTACTTC. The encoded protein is CASSPPSSGSRGETQYF.

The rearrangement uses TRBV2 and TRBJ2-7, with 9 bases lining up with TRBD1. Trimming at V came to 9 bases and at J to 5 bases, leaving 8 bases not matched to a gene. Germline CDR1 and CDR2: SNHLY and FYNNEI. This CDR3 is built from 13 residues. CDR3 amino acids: CARDRGEGHEQYF. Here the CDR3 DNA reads TGTGCCAGGGACAGGGGAGAAGGGCACGAGCAGTACTTC.

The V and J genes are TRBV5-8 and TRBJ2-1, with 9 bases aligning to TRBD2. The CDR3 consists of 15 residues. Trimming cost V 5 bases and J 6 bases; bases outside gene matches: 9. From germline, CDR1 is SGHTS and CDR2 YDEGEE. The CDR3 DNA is TGTGCCAGCAGTTGGGGCCTAGCGGGATCCAATGAGCAGTTCTTC. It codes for CASSWGLAGSNEQFF.